This TCR beta chain was recorded in a study of blood T cell repertoires in COVID-19. For the study at large: Material from acute and convalescent COVID-19 was sourced from the United States, Italy and Spain. T cells, B-cell-depleted T cells, or PBMCs provided the cDNA or gDNA that served as material.

V dropped 4 bases and J dropped 0 bases, with 6 bases sitting between them. This CDR3 contains 14 residues. The germline CDR1 and CDR2 sequences are MNHNY and SVGAGI (reference sequence). In the source study's methods: Estimation of nucleated cell counts relied on the amplification of reference gene primers. Produced via immunoSEQ multiplex PCR; TCRdb's table is partial and in-frame only. The V and J calls and clone size come from that table; D and trimming were worked out from the DNA. The data show about 250,000 clones, with around four fifths seen just once and more than 6% held by the top ten. This clonotype was obtained from a woman aged 55-70 years with active or convalescent COVID-19. Sample: peripheral blood. V is TRBV6-6 and J is TRBJ2-2, with D hard to call. CDR3 nucleotide sequence: TGTGCCAGCAGTTTCGACTCGAACACCGGGGAGCTGTTTTTT. Protein sequence: CASSFDSNTGELFF.